Detailed here is one T cell receptor beta chain. Its antigen is as yet unknown. Hyperthyroidism patients were newly diagnosed, had disease duration under 2 months, and were aged 18 to 65 years. The blood sample predates any ophthalmopathy symptoms, coming from first hyperthyroidism diagnosis. RNA transcripts provided the source from which TCR beta CDR3 regions were amplified. Primed by the HTBI set, a first-round RT-PCR was run on the TCR CDR3. TCRdb reanalysed the multiplex PCR reads using MiXCR and keeps one entry per CDR3 protein. This table has 20,000 to 30,000 distinct CDR3 sequences, around 50% appearing once. The CDR3 loop spans 18 amino acids. Germline assignment: CDR1 SGHAT and CDR2 FQDESV (reference sequence). The ends lost 0 bases at V and 5 bases at J; junction bases unmatched: 9. The sample comes from a study of T cells in Graves' hyperthyroidism and ophthalmopathy. Study-wide points: With a median lead of roughly 6.2 months before onset, the model predicted ophthalmopathy.

The sequenced sample consisted of blood. This clonotype originated in a woman in her 40s with Graves' hyperthyroidism that later progressed to Graves' ophthalmopathy. V and J are TRBV11-1 and TRBJ2-5; TRBD2 aligns across 13 bases. In DNA, the CDR3 is TGTGCCAGCAGCTTAGCCCCCACTAGCGGGAGGGCCTGGGAGACCCAGTACTTC. Its translation: CASSLAPTSGRAWETQYF.